This TCR beta chain was sequenced in a study of molecular identifiers for immune sequencing clone quantification. Study background: Replicate runs used RNA from 20,000 or 100,000 naive CD8 cells, which was split five ways into aliquots, and four of those aliquots were then sequenced. Regarding the study as a whole: Barcode sharing among identical TCR molecules could make large clones appear smaller. Detectable among around 1 million naive cells, according to reports, was Jurkat TCR RNA spiked in from one cell.

CDR1 MGHRA and CDR2 YSYEKL come from the germline V gene. The CDR3 totals 14 residues. TCRdb recomputed calls from the PCR reads with MiXCR, one row per CDR3 protein. The sample carries approximately 550,000 distinct CDR3 sequences, approximately 25% recorded once. Worth noting for this clonotype: Its target is unknown. This may be a read error: a much more frequent sequence differs by one nucleotide.

The J gene is TRBJ2-5, the V gene TRBV4-1; D gene ambiguous. This receptor was identified in a human donor in good health. Some libraries in this study had Jurkat cell RNA spiked in. Material: naive CD8+ T cells from blood, with Jurkat cell RNA spiked in. Subset reported: FACS-sorted CD8+CD4-CCR7+CD45RA+ naive T cells. In DNA, the CDR3 is TGCGCCAGCAGCCAAGTTCCAGCTCAAGAGCCCCAGTACTTC. Protein sequence: CASSQVPAQEPQYF.